The 27 T cell receptor beta chains below were found in one sample sequenced in a study of response to subunit inactivated influenza vaccine (dated by TCRdb to 2016 to 2018). Receptor libraries were prepared by RT-PCR. Instrument used: Illumina HiSeq 2500. TCRdb redid the processing of the public reads, applying fastp at Q25 and MiXCR, and retained in-frame beta chains. Rows are unified per CDR3 protein, each entry keeping the most common DNA and genes. For this sample there are roughly 520,000 distinct CDR3 sequences; roughly 23% appear just once. The ten largest clones take up approximately 1.9% of the sample. The material was CD4+ T cells sorted from PBMCs, obtained 5 days after vaccination. These receptors all stem from a man aged 45-60 years who received an inactivated influenza vaccine. Donor details come from another sample of the same person, matched by shared clones.

This clonotype was seen only once. The rearrangement joins TRBV25-1 to TRBJ2-1; 11 bases align to TRBD2. The germline gives CDR1 MGHDK, CDR2 SYGVNS. This CDR3 is 17 amino acids long. Germline trimming cut 3 bases from V and 3 bases from J; bases unmatched to any gene: 7. As DNA, the CDR3 is TGTGCCAGCAGTGACCCGGTACTAGCGGGGGTCTACAATGAGCAGTTCTTC. Amino acids: CASSDPVLAGVYNEQFF.

The chain carries TRBV28 and TRBJ1-3; tentatively, D is TRBD1 (5 bases). CDR1 MDHEN and CDR2 SYDVKM come from the germline V gene. This CDR3 is built from 15 residues. Trimming pared 6 bases from V and 0 bases from J, leaving 12 bases between. The CDR3 is CASSPGGVSGNTIYF. CDR3 nucleotides: TGTGCCAGCAGCCCCGGGGGGGTCTCTGGAAACACCATATATTTT.

This clonotype was found a few times. The chain is built from TRBV14 and TRBJ2-1; 9 bases align to TRBD1. The CDR3 has 16 residues. Germline V gives CDR1 SGHDN, CDR2 FVKESK. With 7 bases clipped from V and 2 bases from J, the junction kept 9 bases outside the gene matches. The CDR3 sequence is CASTKMTGGPYNEQFF. The CDR3 bases are TGTGCCAGCACCAAAATGACAGGGGGGCCCTACAATGAGCAGTTCTTC.

This clonotype was seen a few times. The chain links TRBV6-2 or TRBV6-3 to TRBJ2-5; D is uncertain. V was clipped by 5 bases and J by 5 bases, with 12 bases between them. Germline assignment: CDR1 MNHEY and CDR2 SVGEGT. The CDR3 extends over 13 amino acids. CDR3 sequence reads: CASSILQFETQYF. The CDR3 DNA reads TGTGCCAGCAGTATCTTACAGTTCGAGACCCAGTACTTC.

The chain combines TRBV15 with TRBJ2-2, with D maybe TRBD1 (5 bases). Germline V gives CDR1 LNHNV, CDR2 YYDKDF (reference sequence). This CDR3 has 16 amino acids. The V gene lost 3 bases and the J gene lost 1 base, with 12 bases spanning the gap. This CDR3 is CATSSGARLNTGELFF. The CDR3 coding sequence is TGTGCCACCAGCAGTGGGGCACGTTTGAACACCGGGGAGCTGTTTTTT.

This clonotype has more than one count but fewer than ten. The genes are TRBV12-3 or TRBV12-4 and TRBJ2-7; D not certain. This CDR3 region has 14 residues. Trimming shortened V by 1 base and J by 5 bases, and 12 bases separated the two germline ends. The CDR3, as DNA: TGTGCCAGCAGTTTAGAGTCTCTAGTAAACGAGCAGTACTTC. Translated: CASSLESLVNEQYF.

The chain is built from TRBV20-1 and TRBJ2-1, with 7 nucleotides matching TRBD1. Per germline, CDR1 DFQATT and CDR2 SNEGSKA (reference sequence). This CDR3 is built from 14 residues. The J segment lost 4 bases and the V segment lost 2 bases, leaving 5 bases of the junction unmatched. The CDR3 DNA reads as TGCAGTGCTAGACGACGGGACAGTTACAATGAGCAGTTCTTC. Amino acids: CSARRRDSYNEQFF.

The chain joins TRBV5-1 to TRBJ2-7; D possibly uses TRBD1 or TRBD2 (5 bases each). The CDR3 totals 13 residues. Trimming pared 4 bases from V and 2 bases from J, leaving 10 bases between. Germline V lookup: CDR1 SGHRS, CDR2 YFSETQ. The CDR3 bases are TGCGCCAGCAGCCGGGACGAAACCTACGAGCAGTACTTC. Translated, it gives CASSRDETYEQYF.

The chain links TRBV12-3 or TRBV12-4 to TRBJ2-1; 8 positions match TRBD2. The J segment lost 0 bases and the V segment lost 4 bases, leaving 5 bases of the junction unmatched. The CDR3 contains 16 residues. The CDR3 nucleotides read TGTGCCAGCAGTTCCTTTAGCGGGGTCTCCTACAATGAGCAGTTCTTC. Translating gives CASSSFSGVSYNEQFF.

Turning to this clonotype: Mismatch with germline at one junction end may stem from a read error. V gene TRBV4-2 combines with J gene TRBJ2-5, with 14 bases aligning to TRBD2. The V gene's germline CDR1 is LGHNA and CDR2 YNFKEQ. This CDR3 spans 14 amino acids. The CDR3 reads CARSLGLAGGDQYF. CDR3 DNA sequence: TGTGCCAGAAGCCTTGGACTAGCGGGAGGCGACCAGTACTTC.

V and J are TRBV12-3 or TRBV12-4 and TRBJ2-3, with D possibly being TRBD2 (6 bases). The CDR3 has 15 amino acids. With 3 bases removed from V and 1 base from J, the gap between germline ends came to 11 bases. CDR3 in DNA: TGTGCCAGCAGTTTTACTGGCGGGGGCACAGATACGCAGTATTTT. Encoded protein: CASSFTGGGTDTQYF.

This clonotype was seen at least ten times. The rearrangement links TRBV3-1 to TRBJ2-3, with 8 bases matching TRBD2. This CDR3 is 15 amino acids long. Trimming at V came to 4 bases and at J to 2 bases, leaving 5 bases not matched to a gene. Germline V gene sequence: CDR1 LGHDT, CDR2 YNNKEL (reference sequence). The CDR3 DNA sequence: TGTGCCAGCAGCCGACGGGGGGGCCCCACAGATACGCAGTATTTT. This encodes CASSRRGGPTDTQYF.

The table lists this clonotype with many counts. This CDR3 is CASTKDRADEQYF. The CDR3 nucleotides are TGTGCCAGCACCAAGGACAGGGCCGACGAGCAGTACTTC. The rearrangement uses TRBV5-6 and TRBJ2-7, with 8 bases that match TRBD1. CDR1 is SGHDT, CDR2 YYEEEE, per germline. The ends lost 6 bases at V and 5 bases at J; junction bases unmatched: 7. The CDR3 consists of 13 residues.

The chain recombines TRBV7-2 with TRBJ1-1; D is unresolved. The CDR3 spans 14 residues. Germline CDR1 and CDR2: SGHTA and FQGNSA. The V end lost 6 bases, the J end lost 5 bases, and 16 bases lay between the germline ends. The CDR3 is CASRIASGATEAFF. As DNA, the CDR3 is TGTGCCAGCAGAATCGCGTCGGGTGCAACTGAAGCTTTCTTT.

The V and J genes are TRBV19 and TRBJ1-1, with D possibly matching TRBD1 (6 bases). Trimming removed 2 bases from V and 11 bases from J, with 15 bases in between. The CDR3 contains 13 residues. The germline V gene encodes CDR1 LNHDA and CDR2 SQIVND (reference sequence). The CDR3 DNA reads TGTGCCAGTAGTATAACCCGGGGGCCGGGGGCTTTCTTT. Its translation is CASSITRGPGAFF.

This clonotype has just a few counts. The rearrangement uses TRBV12-3 or TRBV12-4 and TRBJ1-4, with a possible D match to TRBD1 (5 bases). Trimming took 3 bases from V and 8 from J, leaving 13 bases between them. The CDR3 is 14 residues long. The CDR3 bases are TGTGCCAGCAGTTTTGGGGGGGGTGAGGAAAAACTGTTTTTT. Translation: CASSFGGGEEKLFF.

In DNA form, the CDR3 reads TGTGCCAGCAGCCAAACCCTGGACGGGTTTAAGTTCTTC. Translated, it gives CASSQTLDGFKFF. The gene calls are TRBV14 and TRBJ2-1; D is uncertain. Germline lookup yields CDR1 SGHDN and CDR2 FVKESK. V was pared by 2 bases and J by 14 bases, with 16 bases between. The CDR3 sequence is 13 residues long.

The chain joins TRBV6-1 to TRBJ2-1, with 10 bases matching TRBD1. Germline CDR1 MNHNS, CDR2 SASEGT. J lost 6 bases, V lost 8 bases, and 10 bases had no gene match. The CDR3 has 15 residues. The CDR3: CASATRQGASNEQFF. CDR3 nucleotides: TGTGCCAGCGCAACGAGACAGGGGGCGAGCAATGAGCAGTTCTTC.

This chain connects TRBV6-5 to TRBJ1-1, with a tentative D call TRBD1 (5 bases). The length of the CDR3 is 15 residues. CDR1 MNHEY and CDR2 SVGAGI come from the germline V gene. Trimming removed 0 bases at V and 3 bases at J, with 11 bases between. Here the CDR3 DNA reads TGTGCCAGCAGTTACTCCGGGACCTCGGACACTGAAGCTTTCTTT. Translation gives CASSYSGTSDTEAFF.

This clonotype was seen a handful of times. The chain employs TRBV5-1 and TRBJ1-6; tentatively, D is TRBD1 (5 bases). The germline V and J ends were trimmed by 0 bases and 7 bases, with 8 bases remaining between them. The CDR3 extends over 14 amino acids. From germline, CDR1 is SGHRS and CDR2 YFSETQ. CDR3 sequence reads: CASSLAEGNSPLHF. The CDR3 region has the DNA TGCGCCAGCAGCTTGGCCGAGGGGAATTCACCCCTCCACTTT.

The chain carries TRBV6-6 and TRBJ2-3, with D unresolved. The CDR3 totals 12 residues. Germline loops: CDR1 MNHNY, CDR2 SVGAGI (reference sequence). Trimming stripped 1 base from V and 6 bases from J, with 5 bases between. CDR3: CASSYLGDTQYF. The CDR3 DNA is TGTGCCAGCAGTTACTTAGGCGATACGCAGTATTTT.

In this sample, this clonotype turned up a few times. V is TRBV30 and J is TRBJ1-4, with D unresolved. Per the germline V gene, CDR1 is GTSNPN and CDR2 is SVGIG (reference sequence). The V end lost 3 bases, the J end lost 6 bases, and 8 bases lay between the germline ends. The CDR3 loop spans 12 amino acids. The chain's CDR3 is CAWSGRDEKLFF. In DNA, the CDR3 is TGTGCCTGGAGCGGAAGGGATGAAAAACTGTTTTTT.

The V and J genes are TRBV3-1 and TRBJ2-5; TRBD1 aligns across 8 bases. CDR3 length: 16 amino acids. Germline CDR1 LGHDT, CDR2 YNNKEL (reference sequence). V dropped 3 bases and J dropped 4; count of bases not matched to a gene: 10. The CDR3 region is CASSHLKTGAGETQYF. For the CDR3, the DNA is TGTGCCAGCAGCCACTTAAAGACAGGGGCGGGAGAGACCCAGTACTTC.

The chain combines TRBV19 with TRBJ2-1; 10 bases line up with TRBD2. Per germline, CDR1 LNHDA and CDR2 SQIVND (reference sequence). The trim removed 3 bases at V and 4 bases at J, leaving 3 bases unmatched. CDR3 length: 15 amino acids. The chain's CDR3 is CASSITSGAYNEQFF. CDR3 coding DNA: TGTGCCAGTAGTATCACTAGCGGGGCTTACAATGAGCAGTTCTTC.

CDR3 nucleotide sequence: TGCAGTGCTAGAGAATCGAAGGGGAGCACAGATACGCAGTATTTT. Translated, it gives CSARESKGSTDTQYF. This chain uses TRBV20-1 with TRBJ2-3; a possible D gene is TRBD1 (5 bases). CDR3 length: 15 amino acids. Per germline, CDR1 DFQATT and CDR2 SNEGSKA (reference sequence). Between the trimmed V and J ends, which lost 0 bases and 0 bases, there was a span of 10 bases.

This clonotype was seen more than once but under ten times. The rearrangement joins TRBV7-2 to TRBJ2-1; 9 bases fit TRBD1. CDR3 length equals 15 residues. Trimming cost V 0 bases and J 9 bases; bases outside gene matches: 6. CDR1 and CDR2 from the germline V gene are SGHTA and FQGNSA. CDR3 coding DNA: TGTGCCAGCAGCTTAGCGGGGACAGGGCGGCTTGAGCAGTTCTTC. The encoded protein is CASSLAGTGRLEQFF.

V is TRBV6-1 and J is TRBJ1-2; no clear D gene. The germline V and J ends were trimmed by 5 bases and 4 bases, with 17 bases remaining between them. Germline CDR1 and CDR2: MNHNS and SASEGT. The CDR3 is 15 amino acids. The CDR3 reads CASSPIIRSSYGYTF. The CDR3 DNA is TGTGCCAGCAGTCCCATCATTAGGAGTAGCTATGGCTACACCTTC.